This T cell receptor beta chain was recorded in a study of breast tumors, draining lymph nodes, adjacent tissues. The CDR3 consists of 15 residues. Germline lookup yields CDR1 DFQATT and CDR2 SNEGSKA (reference sequence). The ends were cut back, 3 bases at V and 7 bases at J, with 19 bases in the middle. This clonotype has at least ten counts. Its antigen is unknown. This clone may be a read error of a much larger clone one base away. Study outcomes and limitations: Tumor TCR diversity was below lymph nodes but above nontumor tissue.

TCRdb itself ran the multiplex PCR reads through MiXCR, one entry per CDR3 protein. The table records about 14,000 distinct CDR3 sequences, around three fifths of them present only once. The sample comprised tumor-adjacent breast tissue. This chain links TRBV20-1 with TRBJ1-5; D may be TRBD1 (5 bases). This clonotype was obtained from a female donor with breast cancer. Some clones in this sample may be carry-over from other donors' samples. CDR3 region: CSASRSGGDAQPQHF. Written as DNA, the CDR3 is TGCAGTGCTAGTAGAAGCGGTGGGGACGCACAGCCCCAGCATTTT.